Below are 20 T cell receptor beta chains sequenced from a single sample in a study of cytomegalovirus exposure and HLA in healthy donors. The table came from immunoSEQ multiplex PCR; TCRdb's copy has only in-frame clones and leaves some out. The sample yields some 260,000 clones, about 88% seen once. The sequencing input was PBMCs. The receptor set was obtained from a young man in good health and CMV-seropositive.

This chain joins TRBV28 and TRBJ2-7; D unclear. This CDR3 has 12 amino acids. Trimming left V 5 bases short and J 4 bases short, with 9 bases between. Germline lookup yields CDR1 MDHEN and CDR2 SYDVKM. CDR3 region: CASSIGPYEQYF. The CDR3 nucleotides read TGTGCCAGCAGTATAGGACCATACGAGCAGTACTTC.

The rearrangement links TRBV28 to TRBJ1-2, with unresolved D. The CDR3 is 13 residues long. V lost 2 bases and J lost 3, with 7 bases in between. Germline lookup yields CDR1 MDHEN and CDR2 SYDVKM. CDR3 loop: CASSLAGYYGYTF. In DNA form, the CDR3 reads TGTGCCAGCAGTTTAGCAGGATACTATGGCTACACCTTC.

Concerning this clone: The same CDR3 can be traced to other DNA sequences in this sample. The chain employs TRBV30 and TRBJ1-2; D is unclear. The germline V gene has CDR1 GTSNPN and CDR2 SVGIG (reference sequence). CDR3 length equals 11 residues. V gave up 0 bases and J gave up 4 bases, with 3 bases separating them. CDR3 residues: CAWSVGYGYTF. In DNA, the CDR3 is TGTGCCTGGAGTGTTGGCTATGGCTACACCTTC. The variable domain in full, with the rest retrieved from reference TRBV30 and TRBJ1-2, is SQTIHQWPATLVQPVGSPLSLECTVEGTSNPNLYWYRQAAGRGLQLLFYSVGIGQISSEVPQNLSASRPQDRQFILSSKKLLLSDSGFYLCAWSVGYGYTFGSGTRLTVV.

This clone was detected only once. The rearrangement joins TRBV18 to TRBJ1-1; D is unresolved. The CDR3 is 15 amino acids. V gave up 3 bases and J gave up 2 bases, with 13 bases separating them. Germline V lookup: CDR1 KGHSH, CDR2 LQKENI. The CDR3 DNA sequence: TGTGCCAGCTCACCCCTTGTGTCCAGTAACACTGAAGCTTTCTTT. Its protein product is CASSPLVSSNTEAFF.

CDR3 loop: CASSPQSGGLDTQYF. CDR3 sequence (DNA): TGTGCCAGCAGCCCCCAATCAGGGGGGTTAGATACGCAGTATTTT. The chain recombines TRBV7-3 with TRBJ2-3; D is possibly TRBD1 (7 bases). Germline V gene lookup returns CDR1 SGHTA and CDR2 FQGTGA. CDR3 length: 15 residues. Trimming shortened V by 5 bases and J by 5 bases, and 17 bases separated the two germline ends. Full variable domain (remainder filled in from reference TRBV7-3 and TRBJ2-3): GAGVSQTPSNKVTEKGKYVELRCDPISGHTALYWYRQSLGQGPEFLIYFQGTGAADDSGLPNDRFFAVRPEGSVSTLKIQRTERGDSAVYLCASSPQSGGLDTQYFGPGTRLTVL.

The chain employs TRBV19 and TRBJ2-7; 8 nucleotides align to TRBD2. Per the germline V gene, CDR1 is LNHDA and CDR2 is SQIVND (reference sequence). The V and J ends lost 3 bases and 2 bases, in that order; junction bases with no gene match: 3. The CDR3 loop spans 14 amino acids. The CDR3: CASSMAGGTYEQYF. The CDR3 nucleotides are TGTGCCAGTAGTATGGCGGGAGGTACCTACGAGCAGTACTTC.

A word on this clone: The sample contains more than one DNA sequence encoding this CDR3. The rearrangement uses TRBV5-6 and TRBJ2-7, with TRBD1 matching over 9 bases. CDR1 and CDR2 from the germline V gene are SGHDT and YYEEEE. This CDR3 region has 14 residues. V was clipped by 3 bases and J by 0 bases; unmatched bases: 1. The CDR3 region has the DNA TGTGCCAGCAGCTGGGGACAGGGCTCCTACGAGCAGTACTTC. Its protein is CASSWGQGSYEQYF.

V gene TRBV2 combines with J gene TRBJ1-4; D gene ambiguous. The CDR3 extends over 14 amino acids. The V and J ends lost 6 bases and 2 bases respectively, with 10 bases between them. The germline CDR1 and CDR2 sequences are SNHLY and FYNNEI. The CDR3 protein is CASRMYLTNEKLFF. CDR3 DNA sequence: TGTGCCAGCAGAATGTACCTCACTAATGAAAAACTGTTTTTT.

This sequence joins TRBV2 and TRBJ2-1; 9 bases match TRBD2. Looked up from germline, CDR1 is SNHLY and CDR2 is FYNNEI. The CDR3 runs 16 residues. Unmatched junction bases numbered 10, after V lost 3 bases and J lost 7 bases. In DNA form, the CDR3 reads TGTGCCAGCAGTGACTCCGCTAGCGGGATACATAATGAGCAGTTCTTC. This translates into CASSDSASGIHNEQFF.

As for this clone: In the same sample, other DNA sequences code for this CDR3. The chain links TRBV27 to TRBJ2-3; D call uncertain. This CDR3 has 13 amino acids. Deletions cut 5 bases from V and 0 bases from J, with 6 bases between. CDR1 is MNHEY, CDR2 SMNVEV, per germline (reference sequence). The CDR3 sequence is CASSPTSTDTQYF. The DNA for the CDR3 is TGTGCCAGCAGTCCCACAAGCACAGATACGCAGTATTTT.

The rearrangement joins TRBV5-4 to TRBJ1-2; TRBD1 matches 7 bases. Germline CDR1 and CDR2: SGHNT and YYREEE (reference sequence). This CDR3 contains 14 residues. The ends lost 0 bases at V and 3 bases at J; junction bases unmatched: 2. The CDR3 DNA is TGTGCCAGCAGCTTGGACGGGACAGACTATGGCTACACCTTC. Residues: CASSLDGTDYGYTF.

This chain's CDR3 is CASRGPSPRTQYF. In DNA, the CDR3 is TGTGCCAGCAGGGGACCATCCCCGAGGACCCAGTACTTC. The chain carries TRBV28 and TRBJ2-5; either TRBD1 or TRBD2 may supply D (5 bases each). The germline V gene encodes CDR1 MDHEN and CDR2 SYDVKM. This CDR3 is built from 13 residues. V dropped 6 bases and J dropped 7 bases, with 15 bases sitting between them.

The chain links TRBV27 to TRBJ2-1; 8 positions match TRBD2. This CDR3 has 15 residues. The V gene's germline CDR1 is MNHEY and CDR2 SMNVEV (reference sequence). With 8 bases clipped from V and 8 bases from J, the junction kept 14 bases outside the gene matches. Here the CDR3 reads CASGSPSGSTDEQFF. CDR3 nucleotides: TGTGCCAGCGGCTCCCCCAGCGGGAGTACCGATGAGCAGTTCTTC.

The genes are TRBV7-9 and TRBJ2-7; 8 bases line up with TRBD2. Germline assignment: CDR1 SEHNR and CDR2 FQNEAQ (reference sequence). The CDR3 is 14 residues long. V dropped 3 bases and J dropped 3; count of bases not matched to a gene: 4. The CDR3 bases are TGTGCCAGCAGCTTGACGGGAGGGGTCTACGAGCAGTACTTC. Translation gives CASSLTGGVYEQYF.

In the case of this clone: Other DNA sequences of this sample code for an identical CDR3. CDR3 coding DNA: TGTGCCAGCAGCCAGCGCGGGGTCTACAATGAGCAGTTCTTC. It codes for CASSQRGVYNEQFF. The V call is TRBV4-2, the J call TRBJ2-1, with D perhaps matching TRBD2 (6 bases). The V end was cut by 3 bases, the J end by 3 bases, with 9 bases between. From germline, CDR1 is LGHNA and CDR2 YNFKEQ. The CDR3 length is 14 residues.

V and J are TRBV5-6 and TRBJ2-7; D possibly corresponds to TRBD1 (6 bases). V was clipped by 1 base and J by 4 bases, with 15 bases between them. The CDR3 covers 15 residues. Germline assignment: CDR1 SGHDT and CDR2 YYEEEE. CDR3 in amino acids: CASSLTGMEVYEQYF. CDR3 sequence (DNA): TGTGCCAGCAGCTTGACAGGGATGGAGGTATACGAGCAGTACTTC. The whole variable domain, remainder taken from reference TRBV5-6 and TRBJ2-7, is DAGVTQSPTHLIKTRGQQVTLRCSPKSGHDTVSWYQQALGQGPQFIFQYYEEEERQRGNFPDRFSGHQFPNYSSELNVNALLLGDSALYLCASSLTGMEVYEQYFGPGTRLTVT.

The chain couples TRBV4-2 to TRBJ1-5; D ambiguous. CDR1 LGHNA and CDR2 YNFKEQ come from the germline V gene. Trimming removed 0 bases at V and 1 base at J, with 13 bases between. The CDR3 sequence is 17 residues long. The DNA for the CDR3 is TGTGCCAGCAGCCAAGATCTGGAGGGTAGGAGCAATCAGCCCCAGCATTTT. Protein sequence: CASSQDLEGRSNQPQHF.

The chain uses TRBV2 and TRBJ2-6; a weak D match, TRBD2 (6 bases). From germline, CDR1 is SNHLY and CDR2 FYNNEI. The length of the CDR3 is 15 residues. Trimming left V 2 bases short and J 2 bases short, with 7 bases between. This chain's CDR3 is CASSEREPGANVLTF. The CDR3 DNA reads as TGTGCCAGCAGTGAACGGGAGCCTGGGGCCAACGTCCTGACTTTC.

The chain uses TRBV9 and TRBJ2-7; a possible D gene is TRBD2 (6 bases). This CDR3 comprises 16 residues. V dropped 0 bases and J dropped 5 bases, with 18 bases sitting between them. Looked up from germline, CDR1 is SGDLS and CDR2 is YYNGEE. As DNA, the CDR3 is TGTGCCAGCAGCGTAGTAGCGGAGGGCCCCTTCCACGAGCAGTACTTC. Protein: CASSVVAEGPFHEQYF.

This chain connects TRBV2 to TRBJ2-1; TRBD1 aligns across 7 bases. CDR3 size: 14 residues. V lost 11 bases to trimming and J lost 3 bases; unmatched junction nucleotides: 10. In germline, CDR1 is SNHLY, CDR2 FYNNEI. CDR3 sequence (DNA): TGTGCCTCCCTGGGGACAGAGTTCTACAATGAGCAGTTCTTC. Protein sequence: CASLGTEFYNEQFF.